A selection of T cell receptor beta chains follows, all from one sample in a study of human T cells and chemical hapten exposure. Using its own MiXCR run on the RACE reads, TCRdb lists one record per CDR3 protein. The table has about 180,000 distinct CDR3 sequences, just under 30% seen once. Material: whole blood, obtained in connection with sensitization to the hapten diphenylcyclopropenone (DPC). These receptors were obtained from a young woman with alopecia areata. Some clones in this sample may be carry-over from other donors' samples. CDR3s include the opening cysteine and the closing phenylalanine or tryptophan. Each record gives: J gene, D gene, V gene, clone size, CDR3 protein, CDR3 DNA. A D gene is named only where the DNA matches it firmly. Part of the rows lack a size; the others show once, few, many or a class for expanded clones.

j_gene: TRBJ1-2; d_gene: NA; v_gene: TRBV14; abundance: NA; CDR3aa: CASSPDRIPSYGYTF; CDR3nt: TGTGCCAGCAGCCCAGACCGAATACCATCCTATGGCTACACCTTC
j_gene: TRBJ2-7; d_gene: NA; v_gene: TRBV5-1; abundance: NA; CDR3aa: CASSGGTVYEQYF; CDR3nt: TGCGCCAGCAGCGGCGGGACAGTCTACGAGCAGTACTTC
j_gene: TRBJ2-1; d_gene: TRBD2; v_gene: TRBV27; abundance: few; CDR3aa: CASWDYSSYNEQFF; CDR3nt: TGTGCCAGTTGGGACTACTCCTCCTACAATGAGCAGTTCTTC
j_gene: TRBJ2-6; d_gene: TRBD1; v_gene: TRBV6-5; abundance: NA; CDR3aa: CASSYLLPGQGTSGANVLTF; CDR3nt: TGTGCCAGCAGTTACTTGCTTCCGGGACAGGGGACCTCTGGGGCCAACGTCCTGACTTTC
j_gene: TRBJ2-3; d_gene: NA; v_gene: TRBV28; abundance: NA; CDR3aa: CASSQTRFAQYF; CDR3nt: TGTGCCAGCAGCCAAACCCGCTTTGCGCAGTATTTT
j_gene: TRBJ1-6; d_gene: NA; v_gene: TRBV6-5; abundance: few; CDR3aa: CASSPNRFGPLHF; CDR3nt: TGTGCCAGCAGCCCCAACAGGTTTGGCCCCCTCCACTTT
j_gene: TRBJ2-1; d_gene: TRBD2; v_gene: TRBV5-4; abundance: NA; CDR3aa: CASSLGLAGGNNEQFF; CDR3nt: TGTGCCAGCAGCTTGGGACTAGCGGGGGGAAACAATGAGCAGTTCTTC
j_gene: TRBJ2-1; d_gene: TRBD2; v_gene: TRBV7-2; abundance: NA; CDR3aa: CASSLSSLAGGEIF; CDR3nt: TGTGCCAGCAGCCTAAGCTCACTAGCGGGAGGGGAGATCTTC
j_gene: TRBJ1-6; d_gene: NA; v_gene: TRBV18; abundance: once; CDR3aa: CASSPPRTKNSPLHF; CDR3nt: TGTGCCAGCTCACCACCGCGGACGAAAAATTCACCCCTCCACTTT
j_gene: TRBJ2-1; d_gene: TRBD1; v_gene: TRBV29-1; abundance: NA; CDR3aa: CSVVGTGGREQFF; CDR3nt: TGCAGCGTTGTCGGGACAGGGGGACGTGAGCAGTTCTTC
j_gene: TRBJ2-1; d_gene: NA; v_gene: TRBV7-2; abundance: NA; CDR3aa: CASSSRLRDEQFF; CDR3nt: TGTGCCAGCAGCTCCCGTCTTCGGGATGAGCAGTTCTTC
j_gene: TRBJ1-5; d_gene: NA; v_gene: TRBV6-1; abundance: NA; CDR3aa: CASSESMGGGQPQHF; CDR3nt: TGTGCCAGCAGTGAATCGATGGGGGGCGGGCAGCCCCAGCATTTT
j_gene: TRBJ1-2; d_gene: NA; v_gene: TRBV28; abundance: few; CDR3aa: CASFRGSGYTF; CDR3nt: TGTGCCAGCTTCCGGGGCTCTGGCTACACCTTC
j_gene: TRBJ1-4; d_gene: NA; v_gene: TRBV28; abundance: NA; CDR3aa: CASSGPKLFF; CDR3nt: TGTGCCAGCAGCGGCCCAAAACTGTTTTTT
j_gene: TRBJ1-2; d_gene: TRBD1; v_gene: TRBV7-2; abundance: few; CDR3aa: CASSPYTDRENGYTF; CDR3nt: TGTGCCAGCAGCCCATACACCGACAGGGAGAATGGCTACACCTTC
j_gene: TRBJ2-2; d_gene: TRBD1; v_gene: TRBV7-9; abundance: many; CDR3aa: CASSGGQRNTGELFF; CDR3nt: TGTGCCAGCAGCGGGGGACAGCGAAACACCGGGGAGCTGTTTTTT
j_gene: TRBJ2-2; d_gene: NA; v_gene: TRBV28; abundance: NA; CDR3aa: CASSLFPAGNGELFF; CDR3nt: TGTGCCAGCAGCTTATTCCCGGCAGGGAACGGGGAGCTGTTTTTT
j_gene: TRBJ2-1; d_gene: NA; v_gene: TRBV7-3; abundance: few; CDR3aa: CASSLPPLYNEQFF; CDR3nt: TGTGCCAGCAGCTTACCCCCCCTATACAATGAGCAGTTCTTC
j_gene: TRBJ1-3; d_gene: NA; v_gene: TRBV7-2; abundance: NA; CDR3aa: CASSLWDGISSGNTIYF; CDR3nt: TGTGCCAGCAGCTTATGGGATGGTATTTCGTCTGGAAACACCATATATTTT
j_gene: TRBJ2-5; d_gene: NA; v_gene: TRBV28; abundance: NA; CDR3aa: CASSPAGPGVQETQYF; CDR3nt: TGTGCCAGCAGTCCGGCGGGCCCCGGAGTCCAAGAGACCCAGTACTTC
j_gene: TRBJ2-7; d_gene: TRBD1; v_gene: TRBV27; abundance: NA; CDR3aa: CASSPRGRPSEQYF; CDR3nt: TGTGCCAGCAGTCCTAGGGGGCGTCCAAGCGAGCAGTACTTC
j_gene: TRBJ1-1; d_gene: TRBD1; v_gene: TRBV3-1; abundance: NA; CDR3aa: CASSPSWDRQNTEAFF; CDR3nt: TGTGCCAGCAGCCCTTCGTGGGACAGGCAAAACACTGAAGCTTTCTTT
j_gene: TRBJ2-7; d_gene: NA; v_gene: TRBV7-2; abundance: NA; CDR3aa: CASSLGFGSYEQYF; CDR3nt: TGTGCCAGCAGCTTAGGATTCGGTTCCTACGAGCAGTACTTC
j_gene: TRBJ2-7; d_gene: NA; v_gene: TRBV29-1; abundance: NA; CDR3aa: CSVEDLEGSEQYF; CDR3nt: TGCAGCGTTGAAGATCTAGAGGGAAGCGAGCAGTACTTC
j_gene: TRBJ1-2; d_gene: NA; v_gene: TRBV19; abundance: few; CDR3aa: CASSTRQDPYGYTF; CDR3nt: TGTGCCAGTAGTACTCGACAGGACCCGTATGGCTACACCTTC
j_gene: TRBJ1-5; d_gene: NA; v_gene: TRBV28; abundance: NA; CDR3aa: CASSFIGGDQPQHF; CDR3nt: TGTGCCAGCAGTTTTATTGGGGGCGATCAGCCCCAGCATTTT
j_gene: TRBJ2-1; d_gene: NA; v_gene: TRBV4-1; abundance: few; CDR3aa: CASSPDYTYNEQFF; CDR3nt: TGCGCCAGCAGCCCAGACTACACCTACAATGAGCAGTTCTTC
j_gene: TRBJ1-1; d_gene: NA; v_gene: TRBV29-1; abundance: few; CDR3aa: CSGTRGLNTEAFF; CDR3nt: TGCAGCGGCACCAGGGGTCTGAACACTGAAGCTTTCTTT
j_gene: TRBJ2-2; d_gene: TRBD1; v_gene: TRBV14; abundance: once; CDR3aa: CASSQPLEGADTGELFF; CDR3nt: TGTGCCAGCAGCCAACCCCTTGAGGGGGCGGACACCGGGGAGCTGTTTTTT
j_gene: TRBJ2-1; d_gene: TRBD1; v_gene: TRBV11-1; abundance: NA; CDR3aa: CASSPGQGARNEQFF; CDR3nt: TGTGCCAGCAGCCCGGGACAGGGGGCCCGGAATGAGCAGTTCTTC
j_gene: TRBJ2-1; d_gene: TRBD2; v_gene: TRBV7-2; abundance: NA; CDR3aa: CASSLRLAGGGEQFF; CDR3nt: TGTGCCAGCAGCCTAAGACTAGCGGGGGGAGGTGAGCAGTTCTTC
j_gene: TRBJ1-5; d_gene: NA; v_gene: TRBV28; abundance: NA; CDR3aa: CASSFSTVDQPQHF; CDR3nt: TGTGCCAGCAGTTTTTCCACCGTGGATCAGCCCCAGCATTTT
j_gene: TRBJ1-5; d_gene: NA; v_gene: TRBV7-2; abundance: NA; CDR3aa: CASRRGDQPQHF; CDR3nt: TGTGCCAGCAGAAGAGGGGATCAGCCCCAGCATTTT
j_gene: TRBJ2-5; d_gene: TRBD2; v_gene: TRBV10-2; abundance: few; CDR3aa: CASLMAGGLAQYF; CDR3nt: TGCGCCAGCTTGATGGCGGGAGGGTTGGCCCAGTACTTC
j_gene: TRBJ2-1; d_gene: NA; v_gene: TRBV27; abundance: NA; CDR3aa: CASSLVVGYNEQFF; CDR3nt: TGTGCCAGCAGTCTCGTCGTAGGCTACAATGAGCAGTTCTTC
j_gene: TRBJ1-4; d_gene: NA; v_gene: TRBV7-9; abundance: many; CDR3aa: CASSQSEKLFF; CDR3nt: TGTGCCAGCAGCCAGAGTGAAAAACTGTTTTTT